The rows below give T cell receptor beta chains drawn from one sample of a study of CXCR3-negative and CXCR3-positive naive CD8 T cells. After re-calling the 5' RACE reads, TCRdb lists one entry per CDR3 protein, DNA absent. Found here are about 90,000 distinct CDR3 sequences; the top ten clones hold about 1.1%. Sequencing was done on a sample of naive CXCR3- CD8+ T cells from blood. The receptors shown here come from a human donor in good health. Some clones in this sample may be carry-over from other donors' samples. The CDR3 runs from the conserved cysteine through the conserved F or W. Each record gives: J gene, V gene, CDR3 protein.

TRBJ1-2,TRBV13,CASSFRTLPDPNYGYTF
TRBJ2-5,TRBV20-1,CSASGGLQTETQYF
TRBJ2-7,TRBV6-2/TRBV6-3,CASSYSELTGSLYEQYF
TRBJ2-6,TRBV25-1,CASSIDGTGGNSGANVLTF
TRBJ2-1,TRBV20-1,CSARATWWGDEQFF
TRBJ1-4,TRBV5-6,CASSSLLDRGGEKLFF
TRBJ1-1,TRBV4-1,CASSQEGHLNTEAFF
TRBJ1-1,TRBV7-9,CASSPRGDSVSEAFF
TRBJ1-6,TRBV19,CASSASYGTPNSPLHF
TRBJ2-7,TRBV20-1,CSAMSGRGTYEQYF
TRBJ1-2,TRBV4-3,CASSQDGRGQSGYTF
TRBJ2-1,TRBV29-1,CSVEAGTVSHTNEQFF
TRBJ2-5,TRBV2,CASSEGQGQETQYF
TRBJ1-1,TRBV5-1,CASSLAADNTEAFF
TRBJ1-1,TRBV29-1,CSVGGIGIYAFF
TRBJ2-3,TRBV15,CATSRVLDLYTQYF
TRBJ2-3,TRBV12-3/TRBV12-4,CASTLEGGADTQYF
TRBJ2-1,TRBV5-1,CASSLAQGTENEQFF
TRBJ1-1,TRBV7-9,CASSPRRGLNTEAFF
TRBJ2-7,TRBV20-1,CSARSPQGYEQYF
TRBJ2-3,TRBV29-1,CSVAAYYITDTQYF
TRBJ2-3,TRBV7-6,CASSLATSGADTQYF
TRBJ2-3,TRBV6-5,CASSLPSDTQYF
TRBJ1-1,TRBV19,CASSMGSTEAFF
TRBJ2-1,TRBV30,CAWSNNGYSSYNEQFF
TRBJ2-2,TRBV29-1,CSHGTTDTGELFF
TRBJ2-7,TRBV29-1,CSVGNLGTGTHEQYF
TRBJ1-1,TRBV29-1,CSVEAQPTGPQVNTAFF
TRBJ2-3,TRBV6-6,CASSYVSLTDTQYF
TRBJ1-1,TRBV19,CASSIVADMNTEAFF
TRBJ2-3,TRBV20-1,CSAKPLAGDPTDTQYF
TRBJ1-2,TRBV29-1,CSVRGPGGYTF
TRBJ2-1,TRBV12-3/TRBV12-4,CASSLLVDGGHEQFF
TRBJ2-1,TRBV5-1,CASSLLTGTSGSVVQFF
TRBJ2-5,TRBV6-5,CASSYYLGNLETQYF
TRBJ2-3,TRBV10-3,CAISETYEASGPTDTQYF
TRBJ1-1,TRBV7-9,CASRGPMNAEAFF
TRBJ2-7,TRBV29-1,CSVESAYEQYF
TRBJ2-1,TRBV29-1,CSVEATYNEQFF
TRBJ1-3,TRBV7-6,CASRPGTSGNTIYF
TRBJ2-7,TRBV27,CASSPRGVEEQYF
TRBJ2-1,TRBV11-2,CASSSSTGYEQFF
TRBJ2-7,TRBV20-1,CSANPGVGRIYEQYF
TRBJ1-2,TRBV14,CASSQVGQYGYTF
TRBJ2-7,TRBV12-3/TRBV12-4,CASSPLGTGTYEQYF